These 5 T cell receptor beta chains were all obtained from the same sample, sequenced in a study of blood T cell repertoires in COVID-19. Using immunoSEQ multiplex PCR, the repertoire was profiled, and TCRdb retains in-frame clones only, with some absent. Of approximately 300,000 clones in the sample, about nine tenths were seen once. Specimen: PBMCs or T cells enriched from blood (not recorded which). The receptors were gathered from a man between 25 and 39 years old who had recovered from COVID-19.

In its sample, this clone was seen a few times. The V gene is TRBV3-1 (or the pseudogene TRBV3-2), the J gene TRBJ2-1; 7 nucleotides match TRBD2. The V and J ends lost 1 base and 4 bases, in that order; junction bases with no gene match: 7. Germline V gives CDR1 LGHDT, CDR2 YNNKEL (reference sequence). This CDR3 is 16 amino acids long. CDR3 in DNA: TGTGCCAGCAGCCAAGGCCAGCGGGGCGTATACAATGAGCAGTTCTTC. This encodes CASSQGQRGVYNEQFF.

The V and J genes are TRBV3-1 (or the pseudogene TRBV3-2) and TRBJ1-6, with D uncertain. Germline V gene lookup returns CDR1 LGHDT and CDR2 YNNKEL (reference sequence). Trimming removed 2 bases from V and 8 bases from J, with 7 bases in between. CDR3 length: 13 amino acids. CDR3: CASSQSPYSPLHF. As DNA, the CDR3 is TGTGCCAGCAGCCAATCCCCTTATTCACCCCTCCACTTT.

The chain joins TRBV11-2 to TRBJ2-1; possible D gene TRBD1, 5 bases. Germline V gene data show CDR1 as SGHAT and CDR2 as FQNNGV. The CDR3 sequence is 16 residues long. V lost 6 bases and J 0 bases, leaving 15 bases between the germline ends. In nucleotides, the CDR3 is TGTGCCAGCAGTCGTAGGGGTCTTAGCTCCTACAATGAGCAGTTCTTC. This codes for CASSRRGLSSYNEQFF.

This clone was found once. The genes are TRBV5-1 and TRBJ2-1; 7 bases map to TRBD2. Germline values: CDR1 SGHRS, CDR2 YFSETQ. The CDR3 totals 15 residues. Losses at the gene ends were 1 base for V and 4 bases for J; bases not matched to a gene: 5. CDR3 nucleotide sequence: TGCGCCAGCAGCTTGCTAGCGGACTCTTACAATGAGCAGTTCTTC. This sequence encodes CASSLLADSYNEQFF.

CDR3 nucleotides: TGTGCAAGTCGCCCTAACCTAGAGGTACAGGGGGATTTACTAGCGGGAGATAACTACAATGAGCAGTTCTTC. It translates to CASRPNLEVQGDLLAGDNYNEQFF. The rearrangement uses TRBV12-2 and TRBJ2-1; the table names TRBD2, a call not compared with the DNA. TRBV12-2 is annotated as a pseudogene. The CDR3 is made up of 24 amino acids.